This T cell receptor beta chain was recorded in a study of tumor-infiltrating lymphocytes in primary liver carcinoma. Comments on this clonotype: What it binds is not known. In this CDR3 the conserved last residue, phenylalanine or tryptophan, is missing, so a read error is likely. No DNA is shown, since the ends of the CDR3 on it are uncertain; the CDR3 is the one TCRdb lists.

They got blood RNA out of unsorted whole blood and also pulled out germline DNA. The CDR3 adds up to 13 amino acids, both ends counted. Germline-derived CDR1 and CDR2 are LGHNT and FRNRAP. Study-wide points: The study found a significantly higher top-250-clone fraction in tumors than in blood (p = 0.039). The samples were not sorted (they were bulk), so CD4+ and CD8+ repertoires were not compared.

Using a constant-region primer together with ProtoScript II reverse transcriptase, TCR beta cDNA was made from about 500 ng of total RNA. Modified slightly, ARM-PCR produced TCR beta libraries over three nested multiplex PCR rounds. The first two PCR rounds, approximately 10 cycles each, used TRBV1-TRBV30 forward primers and a C-beta reverse primer. TCRdb re-analysed the multiplex PCR reads in MiXCR, keeping a single row per CDR3 protein. The sample records around 330,000 distinct CDR3 sequences, 60% to 80% being singletons. Sequencing was done on a sample of peripheral blood. This TCR was sampled from a man aged 40-50 years with primary liver carcinoma and hepatitis B virus infection. The chain employs TRBV12-5 and TRBJ2-1; the table's D call, TRBD1, was not checked against the DNA. The CDR3 sequence is CASGLAPYNEQSL.